A few counts support the clone carrying this TCR beta chain. The antigen is not known. Trimming stripped 6 bases from V and 7 bases from J, with 15 bases between. CDR3 length equals 13 residues. Germline values: CDR1 MDHEN, CDR2 SYDVKM. The data belong to a study of vaccination and CD4 T cells after COVID-19. The study sequenced cultured CD4+ T cell DNA using the Oncomine TCR Beta short-read assay. Using the QIAamp micro DNA kit, genomic DNA was extracted from the CD4+ T cells that had been cultured. TCRdb recomputed calls from the PCR reads with MiXCR, one row per CDR3 protein. The table records about 17,000 distinct CDR3 sequences, approximately 36% of them present only once. This sample's treatment: approximately nine-day PBMC culture with coronavirus spike peptide pools or control peptides (ViraFEST assay).

This chain uses TRBV28 with TRBJ1-2; D may be TRBD1 (6 bases). The TCR originated in a human donor who had recovered from COVID-19. Material: CD4+ T cells from blood, cultured in vitro. The CDR3: CASSWDTRGGYTF. DNA of the CDR3: TGTGCCAGCAGCTGGGACACCCGAGGTGGCTACACCTTC.